These 3 T cell receptor beta chains share one sample of origin, sequenced in a study of blood T cell repertoires in COVID-19. Sequencing used immunoSEQ multiplex PCR; TCRdb keeps in-frame clones, though not all of them. This table holds approximately 350,000 clones, roughly four fifths found once. Material for sequencing was PBMCs or T cells enriched from blood (not recorded which). All receptors derive from a woman aged 50 to 60 who had recovered from COVID-19.

The V and J genes are TRBV11-2 and TRBJ2-5, with TRBD1 matching over 11 bases. V shed 6 bases and J 4 bases; nucleotides not matched to a gene: 4. Germline V lookup: CDR1 SGHAT, CDR2 FQNNGV. This CDR3 spans 14 amino acids. The CDR3 reads CASRRTGGGETQYF. The CDR3 coding sequence is TGTGCCAGCAGGCGGACAGGGGGCGGAGAGACCCAGTACTTC.

V and J are TRBV5-1 and TRBJ1-6, with 7 bases that match TRBD1. Germline values: CDR1 SGHRS, CDR2 YFSETQ. This CDR3 comprises 15 residues. The V and J ends lost 4 bases and 3 bases, in that order; junction bases with no gene match: 4. This CDR3 reads CASSSGQVYNSPLHF. The CDR3 DNA reads as TGCGCCAGCAGCAGCGGACAGGTCTATAATTCACCCCTCCACTTT.

The chain combines TRBV19 with TRBJ2-2, with TRBD1 as a possible D gene (5 bases). This CDR3 contains 15 residues. The V gene lost 2 bases and the J gene lost 1 base, with 8 bases spanning the gap. In germline, CDR1 is LNHDA, CDR2 SQIVND (reference sequence). The DNA for the CDR3 is TGTGCCAGTAGTATACAGGGCCGGAACACCGGGGAGCTGTTTTTT. Encoded protein: CASSIQGRNTGELFF. The complete variable domain, with remaining parts taken from reference TRBV19 and TRBJ2-2, reads DGGITQSPKYLFRKEGQNVTLSCEQNLNHDAMYWYRQDPGQGLRLIYYSQIVNDFQKGDIAEGYSVSREKKESFPLTVTSAQKNPTAFYLCASSIQGRNTGELFFGEGSRLTVL.